Below, one T cell receptor beta chain is given with its context. It has no known antigen specificity. The sample holds no much larger clone one base away, and base qualities are not on file. The data were taken from a study of T-cell memory formation after mild COVID-19 (dated by TCRdb to the early 2020s). Background on the whole study: Most TCR sequence clusters were specific to one of the two donors. Longitudinal TCRalpha and TCRbeta repertoire sequencing tracked T-cell clones expanding and contracting after mild COVID-19 in a couple of donors. Two young, previously healthy adult volunteers, one female and one male, were included in the cohort.

The instrument given in TCRdb is Illumina NovaSeq 6000. Using 5'RACE with constant-segment primers, TCRalpha and TCRbeta cDNA libraries were constructed, with sample barcodes and unique molecular identifiers added in the process. Trizol reagent was used to extract RNA from every sample. Library amplification was performed in two PCR steps, and a second sample barcode and Illumina TruSeq adapters were introduced in the second step. Sequencing of the libraries was done on an Illumina NovaSeq, producing 2 x 150 bp paired-end reads. Turning to the authors' computational methods: The reads were demultiplexed and collapsed into UMI-guided consensus sequences using migec v1.2.7. Using mixcr v2.1.11, UMI consensuses were aligned to TRA and TRB V and J templates and then assembled into clonotypes. A clonotype was counted as expanded or contracted only when both edgeR and NoisET called the clonotype significant, with the noise models trained on biological replicates. For edgeR calls, a false discovery rate-adjusted p below 0.01 and a log2 fold-change threshold of 1 were applied. As an exploratory analysis of dynamics, max-normalized trajectories of the 1000 most abundant clonotypes were examined by PCA with hierarchical clustering. Each responding clone was given a CD4 or CD8 phenotype based on the CD4+ and CD8+ repertoires, which had been sequenced separately. TCRdb reworked the public reads: Q25 trimming with fastp, MiXCR clone assembly, productive beta chains retained. One record per CDR3 amino acid sequence lists the most common genes and DNA. TCRdb's processing, not the authors', yielded these V and J calls. This sample is represented by some 120,000 distinct CDR3 sequences; 16% of them were singletons. Of the sample, about 15% is held by the ten largest clones.

PBMCs were isolated by Ficoll-Paque density gradient centrifugation. What the research found in general, with its limitations: The detection of some responding clones in pre-infection memory suggests that pre-existing cross-reactive memory T cells joined the SARS-CoV-2 response. Clones that contracted from day 15 to 85 showed balanced CD4/CD8 phenotypes, whereas a second wave of clones that expanded from day 15 to 37 leaned towards CD4+. Only a couple of mild cases were covered by the study, and larger cohorts that include severe cases with pre-infection samples were considered necessary. SARS-CoV-2 specificity of the second-wave clones peaking on day 37 was not confirmed. Contracting CD4+ clones turned up mainly in the CM and EM memory subsets, whereas EMRA was where CD8+ clones were enriched.

Reading from cysteine to phenylalanine, the CDR3 counts 16 amino acids. Only the CDR3 portion is preserved as DNA: 48 bases, with reading frame beginning at the first base. Trimming removed 7 bases from V and 4 bases from J, leaving 22 bases between the germline ends. The sample consisted of PBMCs or a T cell subset sorted from them (not recorded which). This chain joins TRBV12-3 or TRBV12-4 to TRBJ1-2, with TRBD1 as a weak D call on 5 bases. This receptor was taken from an adult woman who had mild COVID-19 (a few samples of this study predate the infection). The sample titles of this study are shuffled in the database, so cell type and time point are left out; the donor was told from shared clones. The DNA is as follows: TGTGCCAGCACTAACTCCTGGGGGGAACTAGGCTATGGCTACACCTTC. This yields the protein CASTNSWGELGYGYTF.